These 12 T cell receptor beta chains were sequenced from one sample in a study of shared clonotypes between healthy human individuals. Clones were read by immunoSEQ multiplex PCR, and TCRdb kept only the in-frame ones, dropping some. The profile shows hundreds of thousands of clones, 75% to 85% of them singletons. Sequenced material: PBMCs. The origin of the receptors is a woman between 40 and 50 years old in good health. Some clones in this sample may be carry-over from other donors' samples.

The genes are TRBV15 and TRBJ1-3; D uncertain. The CDR3 is made up of 16 amino acids. V lost 1 base to trimming and J lost 4 bases, with 14 bases between them. In germline, CDR1 is LNHNV, CDR2 YYDKDF (reference sequence). CDR3 sequence: CATSRVYSAGGNTIYF. For the CDR3, the DNA is TGTGCCACCAGCAGAGTATATTCGGCAGGCGGAAACACCATATATTTT. The whole variable domain, filled in from reference TRBV15 and TRBJ1-3, reads DAMVIQNPRYQVTQFGKPVTLSCSQTLNHNVMYWYQQKSSQAPKLLFHYYDKDFNNEADTPDNFQSRRPNTSFCFLDIRSPGLGDTAMYLCATSRVYSAGGNTIYFGEGSWLTVV.

In its sample, this clone was seen a few times. The rearrangement joins TRBV5-1 to TRBJ2-3; D might be TRBD2 (5 bases). The CDR3 length is 13 residues. Trimming stripped 3 bases from V and 4 bases from J, with 9 bases between. CDR1 SGHRS and CDR2 YFSETQ come from the germline V gene. In DNA, the CDR3 is TGCGCCAGCAGCTCGGAGAGGGCAGATACGCAGTATTTT. This sequence encodes CASSSERADTQYF.

The V and J genes are TRBV10-3 and TRBJ2-1, with 9 positions matching TRBD1. The ends lost 5 bases at V and 0 bases at J; junction bases unmatched: 2. CDR1 and CDR2 (germline): ENHRY, SYGVKD. The CDR3 contains 15 residues. CDR3 coding DNA: TGTGCCATCAGTACAGGGGGCAACTCCTACAATGAGCAGTTCTTC. Translated: CAISTGGNSYNEQFF.

There are many counts of this clone. CDR3 in amino acids: CASSPGFSYEQYF. In DNA, the CDR3 is TGCGCCAGCAGCCCTGGATTCTCCTACGAGCAGTACTTC. J is TRBJ2-7 and V is TRBV10-1, with unresolved D. Germline loops: CDR1 WNHNN, CDR2 SYGVQD (reference sequence). V was shortened by 6 bases and J by 0 bases, with 9 bases between the two germline ends. The CDR3 has 13 residues.

This clone has a handful of counts. The chain recombines TRBV9 with TRBJ1-5; 10 nucleotides match TRBD1. The CDR3 is 16 amino acids. Germline-derived CDR1 and CDR2 are SGDLS and YYNGEE. Trimming at V came to 0 bases and at J to 5 bases, leaving 5 bases not matched to a gene. CDR3 DNA: TGTGCCAGCAGCGTAGGGGACAGGGGATGGGATCAGCCCCAGCATTTT. Translating gives CASSVGDRGWDQPQHF.

This sequence joins TRBV30 and TRBJ1-5; D uncertain. This CDR3 is built from 14 residues. Looked up from germline, CDR1 is GTSNPN and CDR2 is SVGIG (reference sequence). This CDR3 is CAYGGIYSNQPQHF. The CDR3 nucleotides are TGTGCTTACGGCGGAATCTATAGCAATCAGCCCCAGCATTTT.

V and J are TRBV5-1 and TRBJ2-5, with D possibly TRBD2 on 6 matching bases. Trimming stripped 7 bases from V and 5 bases from J, with 18 bases between. Germline CDR1 SGHRS, CDR2 YFSETQ. The CDR3 covers 14 residues. CDR3 amino acids: CASGEGAAGETQYF. The DNA of the CDR3 is TGCGCCAGCGGAGAGGGAGCGGCGGGGGAGACCCAGTACTTC.

This clone was detected only once. The chain employs TRBV10-3 and TRBJ2-1, with unresolved D. Per the germline V gene, CDR1 is ENHRY and CDR2 is SYGVKD. The CDR3 totals 12 residues. Trimming took 11 bases from V and 0 from J, leaving 8 bases between them. CDR3 DNA sequence: TGTGCCTCCCACAGCTCCTACAATGAGCAGTTCTTC. This translates into CASHSSYNEQFF.

About this clone: A far larger clone is just one base off, so this is likely a read error. V is TRBV29-1 and J is TRBJ2-3, with 8 bases lining up with TRBD2. With V trimmed by 7 bases and J by 4 bases, 7 bases remained unmatched. The V gene's germline CDR1 is SQVTM and CDR2 ANQGSEA. The CDR3 is 13 residues long. This chain's CDR3 is CSAVRRGADTQYF. The DNA for the CDR3 is TGCAGCGCTGTGCGGCGGGGGGCAGATACGCAGTATTTT.

The V call is TRBV20-1, the J call TRBJ2-1; D ambiguous. Germline CDR1 reads DFQATT; CDR2 reads SNEGSKA (reference sequence). With 3 bases removed from V and 7 bases from J, the gap between germline ends came to 7 bases. The CDR3 runs 11 residues. The CDR3 region has the DNA TGCAGTGCTAGGCAAGGGAATGAGCAGTTCTTC. The encoded protein is CSARQGNEQFF.

The chain employs TRBV4-1 and TRBJ2-1, with D maybe TRBD1 (6 bases). CDR1 MGHRA and CDR2 YSYEKL come from the germline V gene. The length of the CDR3 is 13 residues. With 3 bases removed from V and 4 bases from J, the gap between germline ends came to 7 bases. This chain's CDR3 is CASSQDSYNEQFF. Written as DNA, the CDR3 is TGCGCCAGCAGCCAGGACAGTTACAATGAGCAGTTCTTC.

The gene calls are TRBV30 and TRBJ1-2; weak D call: TRBD1 (6 bases). Trimming left V 4 bases short and J 8 bases short, with 17 bases between. This CDR3 spans 13 amino acids. Germline assignment: CDR1 GTSNPN and CDR2 SVGIG (reference sequence). In DNA, the CDR3 is TGTGCCTGGAACGTACAGGGAAGTCGCGGCTACACCTTC. Amino acid sequence: CAWNVQGSRGYTF.